One and the same sample provided the 9 T cell receptor beta chains below, sequenced in a study of blood T cell repertoires in COVID-19. Repertoires were generated with immunoSEQ multiplex PCR, while TCRdb's copy carries only in-frame clones and drops some. This table has a few hundred thousand clones, 85% to 90% appearing once. The specimen was PBMCs or T cells enriched from blood (not recorded which). The receptors were gathered from a woman aged 18-29 years who had recovered from COVID-19.

This clone was counted a few times. This chain joins TRBV19 and TRBJ1-5; the D gene is possibly TRBD1 (6 bases). Germline V gives CDR1 LNHDA, CDR2 SQIVND (reference sequence). The ends were cut back, 5 bases at V and 7 bases at J, with 21 bases in the middle. The CDR3 covers 16 residues. CDR3 protein: CASSSLWTALDQPQHF. The CDR3 DNA follows: TGTGCCAGTAGTTCTCTATGGACAGCTCTAGACCAGCCCCAGCATTTT. Full variable domain (missing parts from reference TRBV19 and TRBJ1-5): DGGITQSPKYLFRKEGQNVTLSCEQNLNHDAMYWYRQDPGQGLRLIYYSQIVNDFQKGDIAEGYSVSREKKESFPLTVTSAQKNPTAFYLCASSSLWTALDQPQHFGDGTRLSIL.

V gene TRBV18 combines with J gene TRBJ2-1; possible D gene TRBD2, 7 bases. Looked up from germline, CDR1 is KGHSH and CDR2 is LQKENI. The V gene lost 2 bases and the J gene lost 4 bases, with 15 bases spanning the gap. This CDR3 comprises 16 residues. The DNA of the CDR3 is TGTGCCAGCTCACCAAGGGGGGGGCTTTATTACAATGAGCAGTTCTTC. This codes for CASSPRGGLYYNEQFF.

This clone came up a few times. The chain links TRBV2 to TRBJ1-5; TRBD1 is a possible D gene (5 bases). CDR1 SNHLY and CDR2 FYNNEI come from the germline V gene. This CDR3 comprises 18 residues. V lost 7 bases, J lost 0 bases, and 22 bases lay in between. This CDR3 reads CASTLAVDTSYSNQPQHF. The CDR3 region has the DNA TGTGCCAGCACATTAGCAGTGGACACCTCTTATAGCAATCAGCCCCAGCATTTT.

This chain joins TRBV5-6 and TRBJ2-7, with D unresolved. V was clipped by 2 bases and J by 4 bases, with 13 bases between them. Germline CDR1 and CDR2: SGHDT and YYEEEE. The CDR3 sequence is 14 residues long. CDR3 loop: CASSFGLGWYEQYF. The DNA for the CDR3 is TGTGCCAGCAGCTTTGGCCTGGGCTGGTACGAGCAGTACTTC.

This clone was detected once. The V call is TRBV9, the J call TRBJ2-3; TRBD1 matches 9 bases. Germline trimming cut 4 bases from V and 6 bases from J; bases unmatched to any gene: 9. CDR1 is SGDLS, CDR2 YYNGEE, per germline. This CDR3 is built from 15 residues. The CDR3 bases are TGTGCCAGCAGCCCCCGGGACAGGGATGTGGATACGCAGTATTTT. Protein sequence: CASSPRDRDVDTQYF.

J is TRBJ2-7 and V is TRBV15, with D uncertain. The length of the CDR3 is 16 residues. Per the germline V gene, CDR1 is LNHNV and CDR2 is YYDKDF (reference sequence). The V end was cut by 0 bases, the J end by 1 base, with 13 bases between. The CDR3 region has the DNA TGTGCCACCAGCAGAGATTCGACGGAGAGTTCCTACGAGCAGTACTTC. Residues: CATSRDSTESSYEQYF.

The chain employs TRBV9 and TRBJ2-3; TRBD2 matches 10 bases. CDR1 and CDR2 (germline): SGDLS, YYNGEE. This CDR3 spans 14 amino acids. Trimming cost V 6 bases and J 6 bases; bases outside gene matches: 7. The CDR3 DNA reads TGTGCCAGCAACCAAGCGGGGGGGCCCGATACGCAGTATTTT. Residues: CASNQAGGPDTQYF. Together with reference TRBV9 and TRBJ2-3, the CDR3 gives the full variable domain: DSGVTQTPKHLITATGQRVTLRCSPRSGDLSVYWYQQSLDQGLQFLIQYYNGEERAKGNILERFSAQQFPDLHSELNLSSLELGDSALYFCASNQAGGPDTQYFGPGTRLTVL.

A word on this clone: The sample has other DNA sequences that encode this CDR3 too. The rearrangement joins TRBV30 to TRBJ1-5; no clear D. In germline, CDR1 is GTSNPN, CDR2 SVGIG (reference sequence). The V end was cut by 0 bases, the J end by 2 bases, with 5 bases between. The CDR3 has 13 amino acids. CDR3 DNA: TGTGCCTGGAGTGTACAAGGCAATCAGCCCCAGCATTTT. Its protein product is CAWSVQGNQPQHF.

The V and J genes are TRBV9 and TRBJ1-1; a possible D gene is TRBD1 (5 bases). Trimming shortened V by 3 bases and J by 4 bases, and 10 bases separated the two germline ends. The CDR3 loop spans 13 amino acids. Germline V gene sequence: CDR1 SGDLS, CDR2 YYNGEE. In DNA form, the CDR3 reads TGTGCCAGCAGCGACGGGGGGAGCACTGAAGCTTTCTTT. Protein sequence: CASSDGGSTEAFF. Supplemented by reference TRBV9 and TRBJ1-1, the full variable domain reads DSGVTQTPKHLITATGQRVTLRCSPRSGDLSVYWYQQSLDQGLQFLIQYYNGEERAKGNILERFSAQQFPDLHSELNLSSLELGDSALYFCASSDGGSTEAFFGQGTRLTVV.